The subject of this entry is one T cell receptor (beta chain). What it binds is unknown. One end of the junction fails to match germline, which may point to a read error. The template, approximately 500 ng total RNA, yielded TCR beta cDNA made with a constant-region primer. Libraries for TCR beta were built through three nested multiplex PCR rounds, which together made up a slightly modified ARM-PCR procedure. In the first two PCR rounds, TRBV1-TRBV30 forward primers were paired with a C-beta reverse primer, and each round lasted about 9 cycles. TCRdb passed the multiplex PCR reads through MiXCR, listing each CDR3 protein once. There are about 35,000 distinct CDR3 sequences in the sample; roughly 74% occur only once, and around 17% lies in the top ten. Investigators took RNA and DNA out together from roughly 21-30 mg of unsorted bulk tissue. The sample is drawn from a study of tumor-infiltrating lymphocytes in primary liver carcinoma. The wider study: Stage T1-T3 N0M0 tumors spanned about 4 to 11 cm.

Regarding the study as a whole: The top-250-clone fraction was significantly higher in tumors than in blood (p = 0.039).

Germline CDR1 reads SGHNT; CDR2 reads YYREEE (reference sequence). The CDR3 runs 14 residues. The specimen was liver tumor tissue from sampling region 4. Noted subset: tumor region T4, right-lateral pole. The genes are TRBV5-4 and TRBJ2-1, with D perhaps assigned TRBD1 or TRBD2 (5 bases each). The receptor comes from a man between 40 and 49 years old with primary liver carcinoma and hepatitis B virus infection. CDR3 nucleotide sequence: TGTGCTAGCAACTCCTCTGGGACCTACAATGGGCTGTTCTTC. Amino acid sequence: CASNSSGTYNGLFF.